What follows is one T cell receptor (beta chain) and its context. V was cut by 4 bases and J by 0 bases, with 24 bases left in between. Germline lookup yields CDR1 SGHAT and CDR2 FQNNGV. The CDR3 loop spans 19 amino acids. It was with 60 Vbeta and 13 Jbeta primers that the PCR ran. Clones were read by immunoSEQ multiplex PCR, and TCRdb kept only the in-frame ones, dropping some. The sample lists 150,000 to 200,000 clones, 75% to 80% occurring once. This specimen belongs to a study of cytomegalovirus exposure and HLA in healthy donors. This receptor was taken from a woman aged 25 to 45 in good health and CMV-seropositive. The chain employs TRBV11-2 and TRBJ1-2, with D tentatively TRBD1 (6 bases). The sequencing input was PBMCs. The CDR3: CASSSRADRLRGSNYGYTF. The CDR3 bases are TGTGCCAGCAGCTCTAGAGCGGACAGACTCCGGGGTTCTAACTATGGCTACACCTTC.